This T cell receptor (beta chain) is drawn from a study of long-term antiretroviral therapy in people with HIV. Across the whole study: The earliest samples came from an era when ART typically awaited falling CD4 counts.

J gave up 6 bases and V 1 base, and 3 bases lay outside the gene matches. CDR3 size: 15 residues. CDR1 LNHDA and CDR2 SQIVND come from the germline V gene (reference sequence). They ran version v3.0 of the immunoSEQ assay at survey level. Repertoires were generated with immunoSEQ multiplex PCR, while TCRdb's copy carries only in-frame clones and drops some. Of 26,000 or so clones listed, over 85% are singletons. Sample: unsorted PBMCs, taken 6.2 years after starting antiretroviral therapy. V and J are TRBV19 and TRBJ2-1, with 10 bases fitting TRBD1. This receptor was obtained from a man aged 40-55 years with HIV. CDR3 protein: CASSIVGTGVNEQFF. In DNA, the CDR3 is TGTGCCAGTAGTATAGTGGGGACAGGGGTCAATGAGCAGTTCTTC.